This T cell receptor (beta chain) derives from a study of control samples from healthy donors and cancer patients (dated by TCRdb to the early 2020s). A word on this clone: Its recognized antigen is unknown. Per-base qualities were not stored, and no clone one base away is much larger.

V loses 0 bases of germline sequence and J loses 6 bases, and the interval between the two ends is 11 bases. CDR1 is given as MGHRA and CDR2 as YSYEKL, both from the germline V gene. The CDR3 sequence holds 14 residues, the cysteine and phenylalanine included. CDR3 DNA is the only sequence kept; it has 42 bases, read in frame from the first base. The library was made by the immunoSEQ multiplex PCR assay. TCRdb obtained this table from immuneACCESS and retained in-frame rearrangements with V and J assigned. These tables miss some clones; where compared with another copy, unresolved V genes account for less than half of the shortfall, and the remainder is unexplained. For this sample the table gives about 160,000 clones, of which under 96% were detected only once. Of the sample, 0.95% to 1.1% falls within the top ten clones.

Sequencing input: blood. The chain is made from TRBV4-1 and TRBJ1-1; no D gene call is confident. The clonotype comes from a woman aged 25-40 years in good health. The CDR3 region has the sequence CASSQDLGDPEAFF. At the DNA level, the sequence is TGCGCCAGCAGCCAAGATCTTGGGGATCCTGAAGCTTTCTTT.